This T cell receptor (beta chain) appears in the sequencing data of a study of CD8 T cells in ankylosing spondylitis. Germline lookup yields CDR1 LGHNA and CDR2 YSLEER. This CDR3 contains 18 residues. With 4 bases clipped from V and 9 bases from J, the junction kept 15 bases outside the gene matches. Findings of the study overall: The authors reported significant enrichment of disease-linked clones in matched ankylosing spondylitis synovial fluid. Typical of ankylosing spondylitis blood, it appeared, was a TCR beta motif of fewer than ten highly homologous variants.

Comment on this clonotype: Antigen: not known.

Molecular-barcoded quantitative 5'-RACE produced these TCR beta libraries. TCRdb ran MiXCR on the 5' RACE reads and lists one entry per CDR3 protein. This table holds roughly 180,000 distinct CDR3 sequences, 9.5% to 10% found once. The sample taken for sequencing was blood, either unsorted or a sorted T cell fraction (not recorded which). This clonotype originated in a female donor with ankylosing spondylitis or in good health (not recorded which). The chain employs TRBV4-3 and TRBJ2-1, with TRBD2 matching over 13 bases. The CDR3 loop is CASSPTIGTSGTGGEQFF. CDR3 sequence (DNA): TGCGCCAGCAGCCCCACTATCGGGACTAGCGGGACCGGTGGTGAGCAGTTCTTC.